This T cell receptor beta chain came from a study of blood T cell repertoires in COVID-19. Study-wide background: Whether acute or convalescent, the COVID-19 samples came from the United States, Italy and Spain. PBMCs, B-cell-depleted T cells, or T cells were the source of the cDNA or gDNA that made up the material.

Authors' methods: Amplifying reference gene primers gave estimates of nucleated cell counts. Assay used: immunoSEQ multiplex PCR; TCRdb lists only in-frame clones, some missing. Clone size and the V and J calls come from that table; the DNA yielded D and trimming. The table has 390,000 or so clones, nearly 90% seen once. The CDR3 is 15 amino acids. Per the germline V gene, CDR1 is SEHNR and CDR2 is FQNEAQ (reference sequence). V dropped 7 bases and J dropped 7 bases, with 22 bases sitting between them. This clone appeared a single time. This receptor was identified in a man aged 18 to 35 with active or convalescent COVID-19. The rearrangement joins TRBV7-9 to TRBJ1-1, with unresolved D. Sample: peripheral blood. This CDR3 is CASNINFARGNEAFF. CDR3 in DNA: TGTGCCAGCAACATCAACTTCGCGCGGGGTAATGAAGCTTTCTTT.